Listed below are T cell receptor beta chains from one sample, sequenced in a study of T-cell memory formation after mild COVID-19. One entry per CDR3 protein results from TCRdb running MiXCR on the 5' RACE reads. The table lists over 450,000 distinct CDR3 sequences, approximately 20% of them singletons, with 12% in the top ten. Sequencing was performed on PBMCs or a T cell subset sorted from them (not recorded which). The receptors originated from an adult woman who had mild COVID-19 (a few samples of this study predate the infection). Cell type and time point are not known. The CDR3 runs from the conserved cysteine through the conserved F or W. Each record gives: D gene, V gene, J gene, clone size, CDR3 protein, CDR3 DNA. A D gene is named only where the DNA matches it firmly. Clone size is shown for a subset of rows, as once, few, many or a class of expanded clone.

d_call: -; v_call: TRBV2; j_call: TRBJ1-2; clone_size: -; cdr3_aa: CASEAGRAKSYGYTF; cdr3_nt: TGTGCCAGCGAAGCGGGCAGGGCTAAGAGCTATGGCTACACCTTC
d_call: -; v_call: TRBV7-9; j_call: TRBJ2-7; clone_size: many; cdr3_aa: CASGPRSSYEQYF; cdr3_nt: TGTGCCAGCGGACCCAGGAGCTCCTACGAGCAGTACTTC
d_call: TRBD2; v_call: TRBV20-1; j_call: TRBJ2-7; clone_size: few; cdr3_aa: CSARELAGGSYEQYF; cdr3_nt: TGCAGTGCTAGAGAACTAGCGGGGGGTTCCTACGAGCAGTACTTC
d_call: -; v_call: TRBV30; j_call: TRBJ1-6; clone_size: many; cdr3_aa: CAWSLAWGRLSRNSPLHF; cdr3_nt: TGTGCCTGGAGTTTGGCTTGGGGAAGGCTTTCAAGGAATTCACCCCTCCACTTT
d_call: -; v_call: TRBV7-8; j_call: TRBJ2-1; clone_size: few; cdr3_aa: CATSNASYNEQFF; cdr3_nt: TGTGCCACGTCAAATGCCTCCTACAATGAGCAGTTCTTC
d_call: -; v_call: TRBV12-3/TRBV12-4; j_call: TRBJ1-2; clone_size: -; cdr3_aa: CASSDSAANYGYTF; cdr3_nt: TGTGCCAGCAGCGACAGTGCTGCTAACTATGGCTACACCTTC
d_call: -; v_call: TRBV25-1; j_call: TRBJ2-6; clone_size: few; cdr3_aa: CASSGGVGGSGANVLTF; cdr3_nt: TGTGCCAGCAGTGGGGGGGTCGGGGGCTCTGGGGCCAACGTCCTGACTTTC
d_call: -; v_call: TRBV9; j_call: TRBJ2-7; clone_size: many; cdr3_aa: CASSVGTLDGYEQYF; cdr3_nt: TGTGCCAGCAGCGTAGGGACCCTCGACGGCTACGAGCAGTACTTC
d_call: -; v_call: TRBV25-1; j_call: TRBJ1-1; clone_size: -; cdr3_aa: CASPRKSEAFF; cdr3_nt: TGTGCCAGCCCGAGGAAGTCTGAAGCTTTCTTT
d_call: TRBD1; v_call: TRBV12-3/TRBV12-4; j_call: TRBJ1-2; clone_size: few; cdr3_aa: CASSSGSDRDIGYTF; cdr3_nt: TGTGCCAGCAGTTCGGGTTCGGACAGGGATATTGGCTACACCTTC
d_call: TRBD1; v_call: TRBV5-1; j_call: TRBJ2-4; clone_size: few; cdr3_aa: CASSLGQPGTGGHIQYF; cdr3_nt: TGCGCCAGCAGCTTGGGCCAGCCCGGGACAGGAGGACACATTCAGTACTTC
d_call: -; v_call: TRBV19; j_call: TRBJ1-1; clone_size: -; cdr3_aa: CASSYRDGYTEAFF; cdr3_nt: TGTGCCAGTAGTTACCGGGACGGTTACACTGAAGCTTTCTTT
d_call: TRBD2; v_call: TRBV20-1; j_call: TRBJ2-7; clone_size: -; cdr3_aa: CSASVLSGRAYEQYF; cdr3_nt: TGCAGTGCTAGCGTTCTCAGCGGGAGGGCCTACGAGCAGTACTTC
d_call: -; v_call: TRBV12-5; j_call: TRBJ1-2; clone_size: few; cdr3_aa: CASGQQKTHKGGGYTF; cdr3_nt: TGTGCTAGTGGACAACAAAAGACCCACAAGGGGGGTGGCTACACCTTC
d_call: -; v_call: TRBV9; j_call: TRBJ2-3; clone_size: few; cdr3_aa: CASSVVSGSSTDTQYF; cdr3_nt: TGTGCCAGCAGCGTAGTTAGCGGATCTAGCACAGATACGCAGTATTTT
d_call: TRBD2; v_call: TRBV20-1; j_call: TRBJ2-1; clone_size: few; cdr3_aa: CSAGIAGTSYNEQFF; cdr3_nt: TGCAGTGCGGGGATAGCGGGGACGAGTTACAATGAGCAGTTCTTC